The present T cell receptor beta chain was sequenced within a study of beta chain features in type 1 diabetes. Investigators reverse transcribed all isolated RNA, so they sequenced expressed TCRB transcripts. Only in-frame clones appear in the TCRdb table, and some are missing; sequencing was by immunoSEQ multiplex PCR. Among roughly 150,000 clones listed, about 8.1% were seen once. This receptor was identified in a young man in good health. The material sequenced was central memory CD4+ T cells from blood.

CDR3 sequence: CAWQGQGSAFF. CDR3 nucleotide sequence: TGTGCCTGGCAAGGACAGGGATCGGCTTTCTTT. This rearrangement joins TRBV30 to TRBJ1-1; 8 bases fit TRBD1. Germline lookup yields CDR1 GTSNPN and CDR2 SVGIG (reference sequence). The CDR3 sequence is 11 residues long. Unmatched junction bases numbered 7, after V lost 5 bases and J lost 11 bases.